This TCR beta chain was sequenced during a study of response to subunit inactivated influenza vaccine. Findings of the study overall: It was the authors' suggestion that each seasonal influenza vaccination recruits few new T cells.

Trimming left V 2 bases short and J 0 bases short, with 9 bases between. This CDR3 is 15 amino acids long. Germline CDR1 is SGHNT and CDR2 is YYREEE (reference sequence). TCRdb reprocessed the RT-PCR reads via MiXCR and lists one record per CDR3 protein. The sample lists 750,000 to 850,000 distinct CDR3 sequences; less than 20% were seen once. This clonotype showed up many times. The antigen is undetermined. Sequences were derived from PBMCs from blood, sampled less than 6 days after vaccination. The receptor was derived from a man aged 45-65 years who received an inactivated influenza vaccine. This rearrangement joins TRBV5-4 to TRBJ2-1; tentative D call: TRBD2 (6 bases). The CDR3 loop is CASSFGTSSYNEQFF. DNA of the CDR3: TGTGCCAGCAGCTTTGGGACTTCCTCCTACAATGAGCAGTTCTTC.